Presented here are 12 T cell receptor beta chains from one specimen sequenced in a study of cytomegalovirus exposure and HLA in healthy donors. Use of 60 Vbeta and 13 Jbeta primers characterized the PCR. Libraries were prepared by immunoSEQ multiplex PCR; TCRdb keeps only in-frame clonotypes and omits some of them. The sample shows a few hundred thousand clones, about 89% of them seen only once. Sequencing was performed on PBMCs. All receptors come from a woman between 18 and 30 years old in good health and CMV-seronegative.

On this clone: The sample holds other DNA sequences that translate to the same CDR3. The chain carries TRBV18 and TRBJ1-1; weak D call: TRBD1 (5 bases). The CDR3 extends over 13 amino acids. The V end was cut by 2 bases, the J end by 1 base, with 5 bases between. In germline, CDR1 is KGHSH, CDR2 LQKENI. This CDR3 reads CASSPTGNTEAFF. In DNA form, the CDR3 reads TGTGCCAGCTCACCAACAGGGAACACTGAAGCTTTCTTT.

The gene calls are TRBV5-1 and TRBJ2-1, with TRBD2 matching 11 bases. After removal of 0 bases from V and 7 bases from J, the junction contained 6 bases not matched to a gene. This CDR3 comprises 16 residues. The germline V gene has CDR1 SGHRS and CDR2 YFSETQ. DNA for the CDR3: TGCGCCAGCAGCTTGGGAGTAGCGGGAGGGCAGAATGAGCAGTTCTTC. As protein: CASSLGVAGGQNEQFF.

The chain links TRBV9 to TRBJ2-3, with 13 bases fitting TRBD2. The CDR3 consists of 18 residues. The junction had 5 bases not matched to a gene; V was cut back by 1 base and J by 0 bases. In germline, CDR1 is SGDLS, CDR2 YYNGEE. The CDR3 DNA sequence: TGTGCCAGCAGCGTACGCCAGACTAGCGGGGGGAGCACAGATACGCAGTATTTT. This encodes CASSVRQTSGGSTDTQYF.

This sequence joins TRBV25-1 and TRBJ2-3, with TRBD2 matching 7 bases. This CDR3 has 13 amino acids. Germline V CDR1 and CDR2: MGHDK, SYGVNS. V was pared by 8 bases and J by 4 bases, with 6 bases of the junction left unmatched. The CDR3 DNA sequence: TGTGCCAGCCGAGAAACTAGCGCAGATACGCAGTATTTT. Translating gives CASRETSADTQYF.

The chain employs TRBV7-2 and TRBJ1-2; 9 bases match TRBD1. The V segment lost 3 bases and the J segment 6 bases; nucleotides outside the gene matches: 2. From germline, CDR1 is SGHTA and CDR2 FQGNSA. The CDR3 spans 13 residues. CDR3 in amino acids: CASSLDRGDGYTF. The CDR3 nucleotides are TGTGCCAGCAGCTTGGACAGGGGAGATGGCTACACCTTC.

The chain has TRBV6-5 and TRBJ1-3, with 9 bases lining up with TRBD1. Germline loops: CDR1 MNHEY, CDR2 SVGAGI. The length of the CDR3 is 14 residues. With V trimmed by 11 bases and J by 6 bases, 11 bases remained unmatched. The CDR3 is CALLNRGRENTIYF. The CDR3 bases are TGTGCCCTGTTGAACAGGGGGCGGGAAAACACCATATATTTT.

In regard to this clone: Other DNA sequences in this specimen translate into the identical CDR3. This chain uses TRBV5-1 with TRBJ1-1; no clear D. The CDR3 is made up of 14 amino acids. From germline, CDR1 is SGHRS and CDR2 YFSETQ. Trimming cost V 4 bases and J 1 base, with 11 bases left between them. For the CDR3, the DNA is TGCGCCAGCAGCCGGGAGGGCGGGAACACTGAAGCTTTCTTT. Its protein is CASSREGGNTEAFF.

The chain links TRBV4-3 to TRBJ2-1; D is perhaps TRBD2 (6 bases). CDR1 and CDR2 (germline): LGHNA, YSLEER. This CDR3 spans 16 amino acids. Trimming took off 0 bases at V and 0 bases at J, with 9 bases between the two ends. CDR3 sequence (DNA): TGCGCCAGCAGCCAAGAACCTAGCGACTCCTACAATGAGCAGTTCTTC. This gives the protein CASSQEPSDSYNEQFF.

The V call is TRBV9, the J call TRBJ1-1; a weak D match, TRBD1 (5 bases). Germline-derived CDR1 and CDR2 are SGDLS and YYNGEE. CDR3 length: 16 amino acids. Trimming left V 0 bases short and J 4 bases short, with 16 bases between. This CDR3 is CASSVARATAPTEAFF. CDR3 DNA sequence: TGTGCCAGCAGCGTAGCTAGGGCGACAGCTCCCACTGAAGCTTTCTTT. The whole variable domain, filled in from reference TRBV9 and TRBJ1-1, reads DSGVTQTPKHLITATGQRVTLRCSPRSGDLSVYWYQQSLDQGLQFLIQYYNGEERAKGNILERFSAQQFPDLHSELNLSSLELGDSALYFCASSVARATAPTEAFFGQGTRLTVV.

This chain connects TRBV6-6 to TRBJ1-5; TRBD1 aligns across 7 bases. Germline CDR1 and CDR2: MNHNY and SVGAGI (reference sequence). CDR3 size: 15 residues. The V and J ends lost 6 bases and 4 bases, in that order; junction bases with no gene match: 9. Here the CDR3 reads CASSTGTVSNQPQHF. The CDR3 bases are TGTGCCAGCAGCACCGGGACAGTTTCAAATCAGCCCCAGCATTTT.

The chain links TRBV18 to TRBJ2-1; 11 bases are shared with TRBD2. This CDR3 has 15 amino acids. V trimming: 2 bases; J trimming: 9 bases; junction bases outside the gene matches: 6. Germline CDR1 KGHSH, CDR2 LQKENI. This CDR3 is CASSPAIAGGGEQFF. CDR3 nucleotide sequence: TGTGCCAGCTCACCAGCAATAGCGGGGGGGGGTGAGCAGTTCTTC.

This clone was seen only once. The chain combines TRBV9 with TRBJ2-5; 11 nucleotides agree with TRBD2. Trimming at V came to 5 bases and at J to 2 bases, leaving 5 bases not matched to a gene. The CDR3 has 15 amino acids. Per the germline V gene, CDR1 is SGDLS and CDR2 is YYNGEE. CDR3 sequence: CASSIAGGIQETQYF. CDR3 in DNA: TGTGCCAGCAGTATAGCGGGGGGGATACAAGAGACCCAGTACTTC.